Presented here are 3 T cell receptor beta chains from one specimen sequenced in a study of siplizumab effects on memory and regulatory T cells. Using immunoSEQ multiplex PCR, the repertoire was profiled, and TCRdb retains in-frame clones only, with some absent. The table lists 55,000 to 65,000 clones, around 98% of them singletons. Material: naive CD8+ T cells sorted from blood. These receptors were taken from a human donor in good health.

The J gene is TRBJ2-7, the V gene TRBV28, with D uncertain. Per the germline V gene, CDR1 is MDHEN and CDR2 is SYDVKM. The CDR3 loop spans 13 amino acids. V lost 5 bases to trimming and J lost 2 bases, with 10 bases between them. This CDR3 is CASSLSRAYEQYF. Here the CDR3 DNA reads TGTGCCAGCAGTCTTTCGAGAGCCTACGAGCAGTACTTC.

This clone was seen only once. In DNA, the CDR3 is TGCGCCAGCAGCTTTACCTCCTCAAGTGGCTACGAGCAGTACTTC. The encoded protein is CASSFTSSSGYEQYF. The rearrangement joins TRBV5-1 to TRBJ2-7; D is undetermined. Germline V gene data show CDR1 as SGHRS and CDR2 as YFSETQ. The CDR3 extends over 15 amino acids. The V and J ends lost 2 bases and 3 bases respectively, with 15 bases between them.

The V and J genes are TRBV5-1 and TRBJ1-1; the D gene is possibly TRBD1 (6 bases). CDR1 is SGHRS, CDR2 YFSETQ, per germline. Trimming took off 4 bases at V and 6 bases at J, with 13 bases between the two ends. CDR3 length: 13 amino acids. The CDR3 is CASSKDRAAEAFF. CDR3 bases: TGCGCCAGCAGCAAGGACAGAGCCGCTGAAGCTTTCTTT.